This TCR beta chain was sequenced in a study of beta chain features in type 1 diabetes. The overall study: Cell yields, gender and age were comparable in patients and healthy donors. Investigators examined some 110,000,000 sorted cells across all samples.

Only one count was recorded for this clone. Its antigen is still unknown. V shed 4 bases and J shed 3 bases, with 13 bases lying between them. Per the germline V gene, CDR1 is SGHDT and CDR2 is YYEEEE. The CDR3 consists of 14 residues. Study-level findings and limits: For Type 1 diabetes patients, all four CD4+ subsets carried TCRB CDR3s that were moderately but significantly shorter. PCR could preferentially amplify shorter templates, alike in patients and controls.

The investigators reverse transcribed all of the isolated RNA, so they sequenced expressed TCRB transcripts. Clones were read by immunoSEQ multiplex PCR, and TCRdb kept only the in-frame ones, dropping some. The repertoire holds 350,000 or so clones, with around 20% as singletons. This clonotype was obtained from a woman between 18 and 29 years old in good health. The sequencing input was naive CD4+ T cells from blood. The V call is TRBV5-6, the J call TRBJ1-2; D might be TRBD1 (6 bases). The CDR3 reads CASSLDRLDYGYTF. CDR3 nucleotides: TGTGCCAGCAGCCTCGACAGGTTGGACTATGGCTACACCTTC.